This record covers a single TCR beta chain. Antigen specificity is unknown. The trim removed 6 bases at V and 2 bases at J, leaving 3 bases unmatched. CDR3 size: 14 residues. CDR1 is MNHNS, CDR2 SASEGT, per germline. The sample is drawn from a study of cytomegalovirus exposure and HLA in healthy donors. Overall study context: Inside one of the first data releases sat around 86 million unique TCRs taken from HLA-typed donors. General study results and limits: In presence/absence analyses, roughly uniform sequencing depth across donors was assumed.

Use of 60 Vbeta and 13 Jbeta primers characterized the PCR. The assay was immunoSEQ multiplex PCR, and TCRdb's table has in-frame clones only and misses some. Of about 86,000 clones listed, around 70% are singletons. This clonotype was sampled from a man in his sixties in good health and CMV-seronegative. The chain combines TRBV6-1 with TRBJ1-5; 8 bases fit TRBD1. The sequenced sample was PBMCs. DNA for the CDR3: TGTGCCAGCAGCGTGACAGGGGGCAATCAGCCCCAGCATTTT. It yields the protein CASSVTGGNQPQHF.